Listed here is a single TCR beta chain. This entry comes from a study of T cell changes during pregnancy in multiple sclerosis. Only in-frame clones appear in the TCRdb table, and some are missing; sequencing was by immunoSEQ multiplex PCR. The table has tens of thousands of clones, more than 75% seen once. CDR3 size: 13 residues. The junction had 4 bases not matched to a gene; V was cut back by 5 bases and J by 4 bases. In germline, CDR1 is MDHEN, CDR2 SYDVKM. The clonotype originates from a female donor in good health, enrolled as a control in a pregnancy study. Specimen: peripheral blood, collected in the first trimester of pregnancy. V usage is TRBV28 and J usage is TRBJ1-2; 7 bases are shared with TRBD1. The CDR3 loop reads CASSLQGLYGYTF. CDR3 coding DNA: TGTGCCAGCAGTCTACAGGGGCTCTATGGCTACACCTTC.